Listed here is a single T cell receptor (beta chain). This clonotype was seen just once. It has no known antigen specificity. No base quality values were provided; no much bigger clone lies one nucleotide off. A single read counts as weak evidence. This sample was taken from a study of CD8 T cells in Susac syndrome (dated by TCRdb to about 2019). Concerning the study at large: Whether CD8+ T cell activation and differentiation in Susac syndrome was antigen driven was tested using repertoire sequencing. Clonality of the CD8+ T cell repertoire was compared between about a dozen healthy donors, about 14 Susac syndrome patients and under 19 multiple sclerosis patients. Overall study outcomes, separate from this receptor: The TCR sequencing and HLA analysis was acknowledged to have included a relatively small number of individuals.

The CDR3 runs 16 amino acids, cysteine and phenylalanine included. The CDR3 DNA has 48 bases and is translated from base 1. The germline V gene gives CDR1 as SGHVS and CDR2 as FQNEAQ. V is reduced by 5 bases and J by 1 base, leaving a spacing of 16 bases between them. RNA was extracted with the RNeasy kit and roughly 0.5 to 1 ug was reverse transcribed using random hexamers. The immunoSEQ multiplex PCR assay, covering 54 Vbeta and 13 Jbeta segments, was used to amplify TCR beta CDR3 regions. Bias from PCR amplification was corrected by using a synthetic template baseline for primer optimization and for computational correction. The authors' analysis ran thus. Reads were annotated to V, D and J genes per IMGT and analyzed with immunoSEQ Analyzer, keeping only productive sequences. Clonality was computed as one minus Shannon entropy normalized by log2 of the number of productive unique sequences. For each patient and control, public and private clones were evaluated within the 100 most prevalent clones. Susac-specific clones were defined as absent from healthy and MS cohorts, 850 to 1,300 published viral clones and other ImmuneACCESS disease sequences. TCRdb redid the processing of the public reads, applying fastp at Q25 and MiXCR, and retained in-frame beta chains. Every entry covers one CDR3 protein and lists the most common genes and DNA from its rows. Here the V and J calls rest on TCRdb's processing, not on the authors' analysis. This sample has fewer than 65,000 distinct CDR3 sequences in its table, and 85% to 95% of those were observed once. Clones ranked in the top ten supply 0.2% of the sample.

High-throughput TCR beta sequencing profiled peripheral blood CD8+ and CD4+ T cells from healthy donors, Susac syndrome patients and multiple sclerosis patients. Healthy donors were included as age- and sex-matched controls. Bulk CD8+ and CD4+ T cells were purified by magnetic negative isolation, while CD8+ TEMRA cells were enriched using FACS. Blood was drawn into EDTA tubes, processed within 24 hours, and PBMCs were isolated by density gradient centrifugation. PBMCs intended for TCR sequencing were cryopreserved in liquid nitrogen and were subsequently thawed in a 37 degrees C water bath. The sorted or isolated CD4+, CD8+ and CD8+ TEMRA cells had a purity of 90% or higher.

The source of this sequence is a human donor in good health. Recombination connected TRBV7-8 to TRBJ2-3; the D gene could be either TRBD1 or TRBD2, each agreeing at 5 bases. The sequenced material came from CD8+ T cells from PBMCs. The CDR3 protein sequence reads: CASSPRVGSGTDTQYF. The DNA sequence reads TGTGCCAGCAGCCCCAGGGTAGGGAGTGGCACAGATACGCAGTATTTT. The CDR3 plus the reference TRBV7-8 and TRBJ2-3 genes for the other parts give the full variable domain: GAGVSQSPRYKVAKRGQDVALRCDPISGHVSLFWYQQALGQGPEFLTYFQNEAQLDKSGLPSDRFFAERPEGSVSTLKIQRTQQEDSAVYLCASSPRVGSGTDTQYFGPGTRLTVL.